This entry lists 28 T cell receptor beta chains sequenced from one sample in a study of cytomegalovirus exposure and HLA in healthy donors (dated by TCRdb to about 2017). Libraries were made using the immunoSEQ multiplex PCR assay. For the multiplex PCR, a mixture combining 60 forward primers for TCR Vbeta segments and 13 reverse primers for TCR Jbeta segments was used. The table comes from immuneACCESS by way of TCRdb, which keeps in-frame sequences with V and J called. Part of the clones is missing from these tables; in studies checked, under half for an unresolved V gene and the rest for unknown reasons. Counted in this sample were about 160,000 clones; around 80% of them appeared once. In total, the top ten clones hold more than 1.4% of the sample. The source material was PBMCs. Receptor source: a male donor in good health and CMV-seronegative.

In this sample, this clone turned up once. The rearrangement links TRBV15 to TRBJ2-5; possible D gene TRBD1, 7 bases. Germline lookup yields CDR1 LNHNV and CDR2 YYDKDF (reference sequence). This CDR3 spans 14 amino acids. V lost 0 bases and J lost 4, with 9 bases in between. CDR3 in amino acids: CATSRDQGGETQYF. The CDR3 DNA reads TGTGCCACCAGCAGAGATCAGGGGGGAGAGACCCAGTACTTC. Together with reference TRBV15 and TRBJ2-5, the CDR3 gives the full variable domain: DAMVIQNPRYQVTQFGKPVTLSCSQTLNHNVMYWYQQKSSQAPKLLFHYYDKDFNNEADTPDNFQSRRPNTSFCFLDIRSPGLGDTAMYLCATSRDQGGETQYFGPGTRLLVL.

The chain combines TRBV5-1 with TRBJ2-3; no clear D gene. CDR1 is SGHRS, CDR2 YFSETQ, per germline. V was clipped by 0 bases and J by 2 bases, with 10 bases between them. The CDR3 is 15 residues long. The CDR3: CASSLDVGFTDTQYF. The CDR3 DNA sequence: TGCGCCAGCAGCTTGGATGTGGGCTTCACAGATACGCAGTATTTT.

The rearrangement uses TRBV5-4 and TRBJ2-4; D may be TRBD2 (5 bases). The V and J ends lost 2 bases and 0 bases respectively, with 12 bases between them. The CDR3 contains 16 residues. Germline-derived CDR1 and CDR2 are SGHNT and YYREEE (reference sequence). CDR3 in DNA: TGTGCCAGCAGCTTTGCCGGGGTGGGAGCCAAAAACATTCAGTACTTC. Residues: CASSFAGVGAKNIQYF.

The CDR3 protein is CASSVSRGGSSYNEQFF. In DNA form, the CDR3 reads TGTGCCAGCAGTGTTTCCCGCGGGGGTAGCTCCTACAATGAGCAGTTCTTC. The V and J genes are TRBV6-1 and TRBJ2-1; 7 positions match TRBD2. Germline V CDR1 and CDR2: MNHNS, SASEGT. The trim removed 4 bases at V and 0 bases at J, leaving 9 bases unmatched. The CDR3 has 17 amino acids.

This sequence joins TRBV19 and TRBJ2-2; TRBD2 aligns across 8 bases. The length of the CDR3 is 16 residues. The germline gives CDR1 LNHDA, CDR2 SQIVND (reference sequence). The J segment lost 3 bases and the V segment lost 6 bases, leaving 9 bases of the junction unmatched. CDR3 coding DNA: TGTGCCAGTAGAAAGGGGACTAGGGAGTACACCGGGGAGCTGTTTTTT. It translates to CASRKGTREYTGELFF.

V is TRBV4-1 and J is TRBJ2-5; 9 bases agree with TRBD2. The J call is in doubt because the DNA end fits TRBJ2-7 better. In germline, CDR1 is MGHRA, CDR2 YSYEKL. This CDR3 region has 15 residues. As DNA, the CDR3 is TGCGCCAGCAGCCGAAATAGCGGGAGCACCTACGAGCAGTACTTC. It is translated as CASSRNSGSTYEQYF.

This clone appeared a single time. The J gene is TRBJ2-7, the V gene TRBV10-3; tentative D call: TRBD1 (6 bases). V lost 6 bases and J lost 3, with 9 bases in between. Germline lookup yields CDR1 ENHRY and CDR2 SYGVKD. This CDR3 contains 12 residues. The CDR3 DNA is TGTGCCATCAGCGGACAGAGCTACGAGCAGTACTTC. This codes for CAISGQSYEQYF.

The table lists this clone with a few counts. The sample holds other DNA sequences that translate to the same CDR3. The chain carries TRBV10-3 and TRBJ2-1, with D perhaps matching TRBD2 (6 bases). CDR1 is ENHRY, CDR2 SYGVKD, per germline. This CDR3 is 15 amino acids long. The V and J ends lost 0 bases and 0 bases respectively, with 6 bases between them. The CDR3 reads CAISESGGSYNEQFF. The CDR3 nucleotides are TGTGCCATCAGTGAGTCGGGGGGCTCCTACAATGAGCAGTTCTTC.

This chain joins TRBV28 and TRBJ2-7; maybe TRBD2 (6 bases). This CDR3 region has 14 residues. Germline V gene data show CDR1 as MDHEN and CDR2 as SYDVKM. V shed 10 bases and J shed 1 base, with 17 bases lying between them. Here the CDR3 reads CATRRGTGSYEQYF. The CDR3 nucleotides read TGTGCCACCCGGCGGGGAACGGGATCCTACGAGCAGTACTTC. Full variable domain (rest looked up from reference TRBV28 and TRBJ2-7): DVKVTQSSRYLVKRTGEKVFLECVQDMDHENMFWYRQDPGLGLRLIYFSYDVKMKEKGDIPEGYSVSREKKERFSLILESASTNQTSMYLCATRRGTGSYEQYFGPGTRLTVT.

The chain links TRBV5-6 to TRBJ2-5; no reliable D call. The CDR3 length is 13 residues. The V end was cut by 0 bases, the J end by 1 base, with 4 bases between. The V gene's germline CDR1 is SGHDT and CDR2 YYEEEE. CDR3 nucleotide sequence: TGTGCCAGCAGCTTGGACTTCCAAGAGACCCAGTACTTC. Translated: CASSLDFQETQYF. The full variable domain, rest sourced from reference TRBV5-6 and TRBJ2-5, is DAGVTQSPTHLIKTRGQQVTLRCSPKSGHDTVSWYQQALGQGPQFIFQYYEEEERQRGNFPDRFSGHQFPNYSSELNVNALLLGDSALYLCASSLDFQETQYFGPGTRLLVL.

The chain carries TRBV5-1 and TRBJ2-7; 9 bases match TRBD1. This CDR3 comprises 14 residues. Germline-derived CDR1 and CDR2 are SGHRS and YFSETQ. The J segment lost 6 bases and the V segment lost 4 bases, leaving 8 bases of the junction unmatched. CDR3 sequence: CASSPGQGPSEQYF. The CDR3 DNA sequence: TGCGCCAGCAGCCCGGGACAGGGTCCTTCCGAGCAGTACTTC.

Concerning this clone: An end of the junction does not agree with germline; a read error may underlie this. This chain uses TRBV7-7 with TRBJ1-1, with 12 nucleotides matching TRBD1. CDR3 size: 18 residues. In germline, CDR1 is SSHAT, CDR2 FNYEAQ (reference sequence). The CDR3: CASTSPGTGGGQSTEAFF. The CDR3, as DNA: TGTGCTAGCACGTCTCCCGGGACAGGGGGCGGACAGAGCACTGAAGCTTTCTTT.

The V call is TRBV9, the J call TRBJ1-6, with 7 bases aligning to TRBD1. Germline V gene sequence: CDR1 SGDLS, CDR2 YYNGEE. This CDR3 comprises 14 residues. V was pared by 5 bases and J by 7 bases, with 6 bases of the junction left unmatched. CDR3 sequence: CASRRDSQNSPLHF. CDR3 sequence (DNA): TGTGCCAGCAGGAGGGACAGTCAAAATTCACCCCTCCACTTT.

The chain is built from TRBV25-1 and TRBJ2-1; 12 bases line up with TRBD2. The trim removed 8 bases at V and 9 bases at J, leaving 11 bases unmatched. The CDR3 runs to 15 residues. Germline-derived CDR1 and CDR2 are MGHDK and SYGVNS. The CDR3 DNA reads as TGTGCCAGCTTGGGCCGACTAGCGGGAGAGGGTGAGCAGTTCTTC. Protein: CASLGRLAGEGEQFF. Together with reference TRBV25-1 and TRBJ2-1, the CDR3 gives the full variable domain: EADIYQTPRYLVIGTGKKITLECSQTMGHDKMYWYQQDPGMELHLIHYSYGVNSTEKGDLSSESTVSRIRTEHFPLTLESARPSHTSQYLCASLGRLAGEGEQFFGPGTRLTVL.

The CDR3 sequence is CASHFRYEQYF. The CDR3 region has the DNA TGTGCCAGCCACTTCCGCTACGAGCAGTACTTC. The gene calls are TRBV28 and TRBJ2-7, with D unresolved. This CDR3 spans 11 amino acids. V was pared by 8 bases and J by 3 bases, with 8 bases between. Germline CDR1 and CDR2: MDHEN and SYDVKM.

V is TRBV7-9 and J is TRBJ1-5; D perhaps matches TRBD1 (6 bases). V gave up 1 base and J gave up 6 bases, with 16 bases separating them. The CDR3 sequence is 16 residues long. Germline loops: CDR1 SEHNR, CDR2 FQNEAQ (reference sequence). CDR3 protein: CASSLGGQGIGQPQHF. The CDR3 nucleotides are TGTGCCAGCAGCTTAGGGGGGCAGGGGATCGGTCAGCCCCAGCATTTT.

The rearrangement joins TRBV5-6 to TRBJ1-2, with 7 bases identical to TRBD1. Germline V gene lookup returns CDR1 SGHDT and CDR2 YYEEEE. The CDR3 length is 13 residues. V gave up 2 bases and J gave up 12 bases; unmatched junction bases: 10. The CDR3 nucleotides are TGTGCCAGCAGCTTTGACAGGGAATTCGGCCACACCTTC. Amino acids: CASSFDREFGHTF. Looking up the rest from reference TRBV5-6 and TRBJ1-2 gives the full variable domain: DAGVTQSPTHLIKTRGQQVTLRCSPKSGHDTVSWYQQALGQGPQFIFQYYEEEERQRGNFPDRFSGHQFPNYSSELNVNALLLGDSALYLCASSFDREFGHTFGSGTRLTVV.

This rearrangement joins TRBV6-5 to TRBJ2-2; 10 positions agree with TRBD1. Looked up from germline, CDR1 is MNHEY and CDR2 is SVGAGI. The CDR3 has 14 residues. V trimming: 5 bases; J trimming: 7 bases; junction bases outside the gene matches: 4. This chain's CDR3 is CASSQDRGVGELFF. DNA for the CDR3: TGTGCCAGCAGTCAGGACAGGGGGGTCGGGGAGCTGTTTTTT.

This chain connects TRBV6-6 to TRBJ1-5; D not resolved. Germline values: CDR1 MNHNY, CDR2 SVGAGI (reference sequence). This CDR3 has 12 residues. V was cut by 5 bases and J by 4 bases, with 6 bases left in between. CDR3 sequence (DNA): TGTGCCAGCAGTAGCCTTAATCAGCCCCAGCATTTT. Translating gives CASSSLNQPQHF.

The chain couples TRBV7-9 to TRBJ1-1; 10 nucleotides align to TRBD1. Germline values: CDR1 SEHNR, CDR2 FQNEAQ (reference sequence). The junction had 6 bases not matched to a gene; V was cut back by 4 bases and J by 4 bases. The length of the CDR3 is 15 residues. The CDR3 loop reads CASSSGTGVSTEAFF. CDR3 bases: TGTGCCAGCAGCTCCGGGACAGGGGTAAGCACTGAAGCTTTCTTT.

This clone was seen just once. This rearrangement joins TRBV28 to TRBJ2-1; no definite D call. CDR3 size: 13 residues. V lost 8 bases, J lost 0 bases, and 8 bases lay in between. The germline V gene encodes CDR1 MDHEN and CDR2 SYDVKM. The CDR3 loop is CASRGFSYNEQFF. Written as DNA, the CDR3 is TGTGCCAGCCGTGGCTTCTCCTACAATGAGCAGTTCTTC.

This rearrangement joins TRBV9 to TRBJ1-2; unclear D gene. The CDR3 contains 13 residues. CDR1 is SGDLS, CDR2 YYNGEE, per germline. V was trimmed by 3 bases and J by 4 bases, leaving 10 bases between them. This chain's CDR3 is CASSGSSGYGYTF. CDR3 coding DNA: TGTGCCAGCAGCGGGAGTTCGGGCTATGGCTACACCTTC.

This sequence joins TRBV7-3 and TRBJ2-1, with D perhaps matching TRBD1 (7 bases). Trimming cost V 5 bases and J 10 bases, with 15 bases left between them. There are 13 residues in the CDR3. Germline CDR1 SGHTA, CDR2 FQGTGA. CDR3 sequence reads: CASSGNRGGEQFF. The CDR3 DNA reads TGTGCCAGCAGCGGAAACAGGGGAGGCGAGCAGTTCTTC.

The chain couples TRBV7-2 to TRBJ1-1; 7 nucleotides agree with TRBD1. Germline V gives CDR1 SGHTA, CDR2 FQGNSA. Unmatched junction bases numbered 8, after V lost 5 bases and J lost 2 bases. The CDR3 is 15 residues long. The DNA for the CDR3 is TGTGCCAGCAGCCCCTCCCCAGGGGGTAACACTGAAGCTTTCTTT. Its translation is CASSPSPGGNTEAFF.

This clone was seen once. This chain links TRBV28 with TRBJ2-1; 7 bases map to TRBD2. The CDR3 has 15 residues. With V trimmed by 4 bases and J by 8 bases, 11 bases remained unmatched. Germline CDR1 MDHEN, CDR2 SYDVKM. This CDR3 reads CASSSVRGSIHEQFF. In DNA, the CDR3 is TGTGCCAGCAGTTCAGTACGCGGGAGTATCCATGAGCAGTTCTTC.

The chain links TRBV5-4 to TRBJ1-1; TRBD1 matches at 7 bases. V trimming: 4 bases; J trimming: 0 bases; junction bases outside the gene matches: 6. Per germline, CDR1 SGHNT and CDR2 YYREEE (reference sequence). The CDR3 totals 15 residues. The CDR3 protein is CASSAQGRLNTEAFF. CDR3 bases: TGTGCCAGCAGCGCACAGGGGAGGCTGAACACTGAAGCTTTCTTT.

The CDR3, as DNA: TGTGCCAGCAGTTACCCTTTAAACACTGAAGCTTTCTTT. Translation: CASSYPLNTEAFF. This chain uses TRBV6-6 with TRBJ1-1; D uncertain. Germline V gene data show CDR1 as MNHNY and CDR2 as SVGAGI (reference sequence). Trimming stripped 2 bases from V and 2 bases from J, with 6 bases between. The CDR3 sequence is 13 residues long.

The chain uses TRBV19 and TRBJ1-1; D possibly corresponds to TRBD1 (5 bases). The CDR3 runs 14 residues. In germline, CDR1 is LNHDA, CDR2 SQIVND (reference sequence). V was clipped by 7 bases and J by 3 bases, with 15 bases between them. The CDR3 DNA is TGTGCCAGTAATCCTCGGGGGTGGTACACTGAAGCTTTCTTT. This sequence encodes CASNPRGWYTEAFF.